The clone carrying this T cell receptor (beta chain) was counted only a few times. Its matching antigen is unknown. The data originate from a study of type 1 and type 2 diabetes patients. Study-level background: CD4+ or CD8+ T cells were positively selected from PBMCs with microbeads. Study observations and caveats: Age and gender were not matched between study groups.

Genomic DNA was the PCR template. The TCR beta CDR3 region was amplified using 30 forward and 13 reverse primers. TCRdb fed the multiplex PCR reads into MiXCR, producing one record per CDR3 protein. The repertoire holds approximately 260,000 distinct CDR3 sequences, with over 45% as singletons. The CDR3 loop spans 15 amino acids. Germline V gene lookup returns CDR1 LNHDA and CDR2 SQIVND (reference sequence). V shed 5 bases and J shed 2 bases, with 15 bases lying between them. Each diabetic donor fulfilled classification criteria for either type 1 or type 2. Other autoimmune diseases and infections within the past four weeks excluded donors.

The sequencing sample was made of peripheral blood mononuclear cells (PBMCs). The V and J genes are TRBV19 and TRBJ1-2, with D possibly matching TRBD1 (5 bases). This sequence originates from a man between 18 and 35 years old with type 2 diabetes. The CDR3 loop is CASSLWQGKNYGYTF. CDR3 sequence (DNA): TGTGCCAGTAGTTTGTGGCAGGGCAAAAACTATGGCTACACCTTC.